These 10 T cell receptor beta chains were sequenced from one sample in a study of shared clonotypes between healthy human individuals (dated by TCRdb to the early 2020s). The library was obtained by the immunoSEQ multiplex PCR assay. TCRdb retrieved this table from immuneACCESS and kept in-frame rearrangements only. Not all clones are present; in checked studies, unresolved V genes account for under half, and no reason is known for the remainder. Within this sample are millions of clones, with roughly 92% of them counted one time only. Over 0.12% of the sample rests with the top ten. The sample was naive CD4+ T cells sorted from blood. In light of the paper, this sample's cell subset or site label describes: CD45RA+ positively selected. Receptors originate from a man between 18 and 29 years old in good health.

This chain uses TRBV6-1 with TRBJ2-1; maybe TRBD1 (6 bases). The CDR3 is 12 amino acids. The germline V and J ends were trimmed by 3 bases and 12 bases, with 12 bases remaining between them. Germline values: CDR1 MNHNS, CDR2 SASEGT. The CDR3 DNA follows: TGTGCCAGCAGTGAGCCTATCAGGGGGCAGTTCTTC. Translation: CASSEPIRGQFF.

The chain couples TRBV18 to TRBJ1-2, with TRBD1 matching over 10 bases. Germline CDR1 and CDR2: KGHSH and LQKENI. V lost 4 bases to trimming and J lost 3 bases; unmatched junction nucleotides: 11. The CDR3 extends over 17 amino acids. In nucleotides, the CDR3 is TGTGCCAGCTCACGGGACAGGGGTACACGTTTCGACTATGGCTACACCTTC. Protein product: CASSRDRGTRFDYGYTF.

This clone appeared once. The V and J genes are TRBV5-5 and TRBJ2-2; D gene uncertain. Trimming pared 3 bases from V and 6 bases from J, leaving 12 bases between. Germline V gene sequence: CDR1 SGHKS, CDR2 YYEKEE (reference sequence). The CDR3 has 14 amino acids. The CDR3: CASSSPNNPGELFF. CDR3 coding DNA: TGTGCCAGCAGCTCCCCTAACAATCCCGGGGAGCTGTTTTTT.

The rearrangement uses TRBV4-3 and TRBJ2-3; 12 bases are shared with TRBD2. After removal of 0 bases from V and 5 bases from J, the junction contained 6 bases not matched to a gene. The germline V gene has CDR1 LGHNA and CDR2 YSLEER. This CDR3 spans 17 amino acids. The CDR3 DNA follows: TGCGCCAGCAGCCAAGATCCTAGCGGGAGGGCCATAGATACGCAGTATTTT. Translation: CASSQDPSGRAIDTQYF.

The rearrangement joins TRBV2 to TRBJ1-4, with a tentative D call TRBD1 (6 bases). The CDR3 covers 15 residues. With 4 bases removed from V and 5 bases from J, the gap between germline ends came to 14 bases. Germline values: CDR1 SNHLY, CDR2 FYNNEI. CDR3 in DNA: TGTGCCAGCAGTGTACCGACAGGAAACAATGAAAAACTGTTTTTT. This gives the protein CASSVPTGNNEKLFF.

The gene calls are TRBV2 and TRBJ2-1, with 10 bases matching TRBD2. V gave up 3 bases and J gave up 2 bases; unmatched junction bases: 4. CDR1 and CDR2 (germline): SNHLY, FYNNEI. There are 16 residues in the CDR3. The CDR3 sequence: CASSDLAGGTYNEQFF. CDR3 coding DNA: TGTGCCAGCAGTGACTTAGCGGGGGGTACCTACAATGAGCAGTTCTTC.

The chain uses TRBV7-2 and TRBJ1-1; D call uncertain. The CDR3 runs 15 residues. Trimming removed 2 bases from V and 0 bases from J, with 10 bases in between. The germline CDR1 and CDR2 sequences are SGHTA and FQGNSA. CDR3 nucleotides: TGTGCCAGCAGCTTACTCCGGGCAATGAACACTGAAGCTTTCTTT. Amino acids: CASSLLRAMNTEAFF.

This clone was seen a handful of times. The chain links TRBV11-2 to TRBJ1-1, with a weak D call TRBD1 (5 bases). CDR3 length: 14 residues. Trimming left V 1 base short and J 4 bases short, with 10 bases between. Germline V gene lookup returns CDR1 SGHAT and CDR2 FQNNGV. The CDR3 DNA follows: TGTGCCAGCAGCTTAGTGTCGGGGGTCACTGAAGCTTTCTTT. It yields the protein CASSLVSGVTEAFF.

This chain connects TRBV7-2 to TRBJ2-3; D is undetermined. V was trimmed by 1 base and J by 8 bases, leaving 13 bases between them. The germline V gene has CDR1 SGHTA and CDR2 FQGNSA. The CDR3 sequence is 14 residues long. The CDR3 is CASSLGWGLGTQYF. CDR3 coding DNA: TGTGCCAGCAGCTTAGGATGGGGTTTGGGTACGCAGTATTTT.

The chain carries TRBV19 and TRBJ2-3; 9 bases line up with TRBD2. V dropped 2 bases and J dropped 3; count of bases not matched to a gene: 9. The germline V gene has CDR1 LNHDA and CDR2 SQIVND (reference sequence). The CDR3 totals 17 residues. DNA for the CDR3: TGTGCCAGTAGTATAAGGGCTAGCGGGATTGGTACAGATACGCAGTATTTT. The encoded protein is CASSIRASGIGTDTQYF.